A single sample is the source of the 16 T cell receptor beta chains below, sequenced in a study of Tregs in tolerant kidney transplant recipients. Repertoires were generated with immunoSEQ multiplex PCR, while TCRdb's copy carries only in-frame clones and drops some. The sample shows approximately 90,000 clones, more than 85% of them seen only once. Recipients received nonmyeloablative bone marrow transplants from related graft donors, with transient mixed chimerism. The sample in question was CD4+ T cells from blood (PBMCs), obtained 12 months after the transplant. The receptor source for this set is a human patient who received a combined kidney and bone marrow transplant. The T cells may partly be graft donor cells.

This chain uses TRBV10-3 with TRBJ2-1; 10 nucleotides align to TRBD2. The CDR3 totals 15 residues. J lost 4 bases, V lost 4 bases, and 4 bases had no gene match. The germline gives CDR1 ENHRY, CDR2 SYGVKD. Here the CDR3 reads CAISVRAGGYNEQFF. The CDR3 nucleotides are TGTGCCATCAGTGTTCGAGCGGGAGGGTACAATGAGCAGTTCTTC.

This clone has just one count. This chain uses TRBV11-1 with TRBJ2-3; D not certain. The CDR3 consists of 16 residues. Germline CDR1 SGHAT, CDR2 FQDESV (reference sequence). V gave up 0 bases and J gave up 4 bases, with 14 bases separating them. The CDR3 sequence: CASSLAVAEGSDTQYF. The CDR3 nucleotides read TGTGCCAGCAGCTTAGCGGTGGCGGAAGGATCAGATACGCAGTATTTT.

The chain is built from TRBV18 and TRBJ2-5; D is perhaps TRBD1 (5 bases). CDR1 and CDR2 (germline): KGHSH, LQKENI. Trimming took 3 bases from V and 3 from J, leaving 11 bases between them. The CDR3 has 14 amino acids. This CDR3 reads CASSPNRTKETQYF. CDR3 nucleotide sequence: TGTGCCAGCTCACCTAACAGGACAAAAGAGACCCAGTACTTC.

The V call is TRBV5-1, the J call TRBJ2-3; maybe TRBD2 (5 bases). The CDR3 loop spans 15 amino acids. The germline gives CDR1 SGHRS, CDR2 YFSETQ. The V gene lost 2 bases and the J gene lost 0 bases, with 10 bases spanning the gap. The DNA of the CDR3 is TGCGCCAGCAGCTTAAGTGGACTTAGCACAGATACGCAGTATTTT. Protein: CASSLSGLSTDTQYF.

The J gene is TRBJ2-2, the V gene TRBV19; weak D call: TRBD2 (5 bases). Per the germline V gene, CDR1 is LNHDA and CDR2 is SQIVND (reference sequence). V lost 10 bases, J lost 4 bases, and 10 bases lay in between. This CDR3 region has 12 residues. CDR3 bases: TGTGCCACCTCTAGCTTCACCGGGGAGCTGTTTTTT. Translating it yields CATSSFTGELFF.

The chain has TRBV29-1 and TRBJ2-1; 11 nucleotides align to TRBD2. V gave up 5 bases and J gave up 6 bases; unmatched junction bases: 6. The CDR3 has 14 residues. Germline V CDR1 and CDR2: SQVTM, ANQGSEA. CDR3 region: CSVLRGTSGNEQFF. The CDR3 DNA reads TGCAGCGTTCTGCGAGGGACTAGCGGCAATGAGCAGTTCTTC.

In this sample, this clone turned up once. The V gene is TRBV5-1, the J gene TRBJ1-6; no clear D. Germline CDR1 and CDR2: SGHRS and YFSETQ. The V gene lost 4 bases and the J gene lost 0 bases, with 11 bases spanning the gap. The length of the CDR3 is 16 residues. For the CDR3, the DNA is TGCGCCAGCAGCCCGCTGGCAAGCTCCTATAATTCACCCCTCCACTTT. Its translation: CASSPLASSYNSPLHF.

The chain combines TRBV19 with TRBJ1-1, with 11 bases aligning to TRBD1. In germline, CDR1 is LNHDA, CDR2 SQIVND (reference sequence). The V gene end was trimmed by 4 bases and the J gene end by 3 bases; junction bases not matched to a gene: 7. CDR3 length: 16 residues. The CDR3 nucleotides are TGTGCCAGTAGTAGGGGGACAGGGGGTTGGGACACTGAAGCTTTCTTT. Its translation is CASSRGTGGWDTEAFF.

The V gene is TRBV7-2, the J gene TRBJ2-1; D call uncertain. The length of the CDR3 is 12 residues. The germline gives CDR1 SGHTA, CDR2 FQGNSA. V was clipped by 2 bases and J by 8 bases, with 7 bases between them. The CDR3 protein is CASSLRGYEQFF. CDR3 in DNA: TGTGCCAGCAGCTTACGCGGATATGAGCAGTTCTTC. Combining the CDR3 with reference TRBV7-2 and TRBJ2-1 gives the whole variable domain GAGVSQSPSNKVTEKGKDVELRCDPISGHTALYWYRQSLGQGLEFLIYFQGNSAPDKSGLPSDRFSAERTGGSVSTLTIQRTQQEDSAVYLCASSLRGYEQFFGPGTRLTVL.

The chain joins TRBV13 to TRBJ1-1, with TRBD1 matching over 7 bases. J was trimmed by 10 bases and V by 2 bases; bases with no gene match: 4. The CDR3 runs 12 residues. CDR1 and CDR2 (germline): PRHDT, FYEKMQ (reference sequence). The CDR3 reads CASSLQQGRAFF. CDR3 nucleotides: TGTGCCAGCAGCTTACAACAGGGGAGAGCTTTCTTT.

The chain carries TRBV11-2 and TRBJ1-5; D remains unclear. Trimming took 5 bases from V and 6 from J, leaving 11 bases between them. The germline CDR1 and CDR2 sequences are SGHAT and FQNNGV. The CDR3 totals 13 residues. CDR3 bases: TGTGCCAGCAGCCAAATAGGAGGTCAGCCCCAGCATTTT. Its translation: CASSQIGGQPQHF.

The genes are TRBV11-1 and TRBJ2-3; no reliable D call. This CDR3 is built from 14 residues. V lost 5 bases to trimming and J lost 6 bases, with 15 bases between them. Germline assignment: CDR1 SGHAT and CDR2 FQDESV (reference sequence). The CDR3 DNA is TGTGCCAGCAGCGACACGACCCCGGCGGATACGCAGTATTTT. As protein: CASSDTTPADTQYF.

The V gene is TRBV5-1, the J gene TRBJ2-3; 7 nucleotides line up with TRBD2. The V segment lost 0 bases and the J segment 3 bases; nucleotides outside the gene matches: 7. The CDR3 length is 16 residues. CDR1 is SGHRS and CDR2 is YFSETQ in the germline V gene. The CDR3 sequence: CASSLVTSRSTDTQYF. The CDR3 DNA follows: TGCGCCAGCAGCTTGGTGACTAGCCGTTCAACAGATACGCAGTATTTT.

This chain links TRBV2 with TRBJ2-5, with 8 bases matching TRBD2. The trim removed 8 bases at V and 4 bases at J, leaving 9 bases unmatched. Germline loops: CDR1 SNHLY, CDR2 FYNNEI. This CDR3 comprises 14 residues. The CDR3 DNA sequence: TGTGCCAGCTTTTCAGCGGGAGTCCCAGAGACCCAGTACTTC. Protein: CASFSAGVPETQYF.

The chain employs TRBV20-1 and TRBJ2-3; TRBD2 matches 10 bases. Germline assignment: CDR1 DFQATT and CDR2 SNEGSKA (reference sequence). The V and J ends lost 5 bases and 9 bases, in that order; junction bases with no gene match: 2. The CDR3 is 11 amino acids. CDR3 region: CSAPSGGTQYF. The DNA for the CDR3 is TGCAGTGCTCCTAGCGGGGGAACGCAGTATTTT.

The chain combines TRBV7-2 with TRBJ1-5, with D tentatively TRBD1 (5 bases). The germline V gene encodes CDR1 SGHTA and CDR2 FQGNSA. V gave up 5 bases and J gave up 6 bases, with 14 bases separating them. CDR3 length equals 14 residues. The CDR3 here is CASSPAGDGQPQHF. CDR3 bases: TGTGCCAGCAGCCCCGCGGGGGACGGTCAGCCCCAGCATTTT. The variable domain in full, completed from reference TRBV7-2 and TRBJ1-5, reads GAGVSQSPSNKVTEKGKDVELRCDPISGHTALYWYRQSLGQGLEFLIYFQGNSAPDKSGLPSDRFSAERTGGSVSTLTIQRTQQEDSAVYLCASSPAGDGQPQHFGDGTRLSIL.